The clone carrying this T cell receptor (beta chain) was found once. These data are taken from a study of identifying expanded T cells in peripheral blood. Germline CDR1 MNHGY, CDR2 SVAAGI. Trimming removed 4 bases from V and 2 bases from J, with 15 bases in between. This CDR3 is 15 amino acids long. The protocol was immunoSEQ multiplex PCR, while the TCRdb copy is restricted to in-frame clones and leaves out a portion. The data show 95,000 to 100,000 clones, with approximately 88% seen just once and about 18% held by the top ten. This receptor was taken from a person aged 18 to 75 in good health. This chain links TRBV6-9 with TRBJ2-7; possibly TRBD1 for D (6 bases). Input material: blood. The CDR3 coding sequence is TGTGCCAGCAGTTCAACCGGGACATGGACCTACGAGCAGTACTTC. Translation gives CASSSTGTWTYEQYF.